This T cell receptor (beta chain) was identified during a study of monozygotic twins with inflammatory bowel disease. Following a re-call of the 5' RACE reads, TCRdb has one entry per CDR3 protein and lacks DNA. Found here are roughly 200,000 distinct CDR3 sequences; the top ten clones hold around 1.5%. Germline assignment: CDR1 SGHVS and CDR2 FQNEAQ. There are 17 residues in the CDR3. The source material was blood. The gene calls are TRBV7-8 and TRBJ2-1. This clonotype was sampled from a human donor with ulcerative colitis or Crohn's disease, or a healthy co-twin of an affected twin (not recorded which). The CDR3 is CASSLGVWPSVYNEQFF. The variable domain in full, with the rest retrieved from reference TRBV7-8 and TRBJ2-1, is GAGVSQSPRYKVAKRGQDVALRCDPISGHVSLFWYQQALGQGPEFLTYFQNEAQLDKSGLPSDRFFAERPEGSVSTLKIQRTQQEDSAVYLCASSLGVWPSVYNEQFFGPGTRLTVL.